This T cell receptor beta chain was identified in a study of Graves' ophthalmopathy and Graves' hyperthyroidism. Study observations and caveats: Most thyroid clonotypes with frequency above 0.001 were detected in blood too.

Amplifying from RNA transcripts, the study obtained TCR beta CDR3 regions. First-round RT-PCR with HTBI primers preceded a second-round multiplex PCR. MiXCR, applied by TCRdb to the multiplex PCR reads, yields one record per CDR3 protein. The sample carries 1 million to 1.3 million distinct CDR3 sequences, around a third recorded once. This clonotype has a count of ten or more. Its target is unknown. The sequencing input was peripheral blood or thyroid tissue (not recorded which). The source of this sequence is an adult man with Graves' hyperthyroidism.

The CDR3 DNA sequence: TGCGCCAGCAGCTTTGGACTAGCGGGAGGTAACGAGCAGTACTTC. Translated: CASSFGLAGGNEQYF. The genes are TRBV5-1 and TRBJ2-7; 14 positions match TRBD2. CDR1 SGHRS and CDR2 YFSETQ come from the germline V gene. The CDR3 has 15 amino acids. J was trimmed by 5 bases and V by 2 bases; bases with no gene match: 3.